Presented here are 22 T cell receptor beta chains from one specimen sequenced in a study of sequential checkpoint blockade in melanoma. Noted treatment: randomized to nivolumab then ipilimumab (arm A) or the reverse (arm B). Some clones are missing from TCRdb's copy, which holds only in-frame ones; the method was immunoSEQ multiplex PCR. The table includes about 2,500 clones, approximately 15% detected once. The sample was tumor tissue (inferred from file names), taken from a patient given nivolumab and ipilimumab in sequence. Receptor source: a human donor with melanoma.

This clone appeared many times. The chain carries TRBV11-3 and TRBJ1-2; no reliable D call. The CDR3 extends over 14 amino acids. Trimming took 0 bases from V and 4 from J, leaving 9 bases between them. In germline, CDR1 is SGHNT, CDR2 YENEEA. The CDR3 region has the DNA TGTGCCAGCAGCTTAGATTCGTACGGCTATGGCTACACCTTC. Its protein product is CASSLDSYGYGYTF.

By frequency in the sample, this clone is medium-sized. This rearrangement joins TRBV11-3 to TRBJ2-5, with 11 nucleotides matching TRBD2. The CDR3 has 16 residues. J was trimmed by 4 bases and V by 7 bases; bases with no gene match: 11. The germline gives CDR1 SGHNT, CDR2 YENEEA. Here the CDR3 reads CASTLQPSGGRETQYF. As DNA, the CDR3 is TGTGCCAGCACCTTGCAGCCTAGCGGGGGGCGAGAGACCCAGTACTTC.

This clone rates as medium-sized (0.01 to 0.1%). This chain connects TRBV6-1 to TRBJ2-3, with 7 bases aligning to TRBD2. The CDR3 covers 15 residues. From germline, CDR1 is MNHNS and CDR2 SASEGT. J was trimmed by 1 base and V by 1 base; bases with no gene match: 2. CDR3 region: CASSEERGGTDTQYF. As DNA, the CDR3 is TGTGCCAGCAGTGAAGAGCGGGGAGGCACAGATACGCAGTATTTT.

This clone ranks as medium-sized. The CDR3 protein is CASSYSETAEAFF. The CDR3 DNA sequence: TGTGCCAGCAGTTACTCTGAGACAGCCGAAGCTTTCTTT. The chain links TRBV6-8 to TRBJ1-1; D is perhaps TRBD1 (5 bases). CDR1 is MNHGY, CDR2 SAAAGT, per germline. This CDR3 spans 13 amino acids. V lost 0 bases to trimming and J lost 8 bases, with 10 bases between them.

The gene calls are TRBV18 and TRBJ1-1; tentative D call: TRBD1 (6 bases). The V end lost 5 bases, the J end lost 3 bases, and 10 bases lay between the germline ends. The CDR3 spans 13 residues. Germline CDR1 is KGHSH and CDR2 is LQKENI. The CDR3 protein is CASSGGADTEAFF. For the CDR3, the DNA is TGTGCCAGCTCAGGGGGCGCGGACACTGAAGCTTTCTTT.

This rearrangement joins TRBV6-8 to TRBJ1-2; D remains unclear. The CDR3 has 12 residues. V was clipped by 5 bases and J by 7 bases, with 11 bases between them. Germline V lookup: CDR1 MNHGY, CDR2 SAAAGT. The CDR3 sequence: CASSPTDFGYTF. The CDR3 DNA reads TGTGCCAGCAGTCCCACAGATTTTGGCTACACCTTC.

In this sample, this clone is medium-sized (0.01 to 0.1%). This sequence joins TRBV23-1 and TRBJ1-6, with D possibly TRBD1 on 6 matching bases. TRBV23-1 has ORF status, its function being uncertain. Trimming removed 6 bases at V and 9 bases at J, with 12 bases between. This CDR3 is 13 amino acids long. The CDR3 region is CASSAPGASPLHF. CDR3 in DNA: TGCGCCAGCAGCGCGCCAGGGGCTTCACCCCTCCACTTT.

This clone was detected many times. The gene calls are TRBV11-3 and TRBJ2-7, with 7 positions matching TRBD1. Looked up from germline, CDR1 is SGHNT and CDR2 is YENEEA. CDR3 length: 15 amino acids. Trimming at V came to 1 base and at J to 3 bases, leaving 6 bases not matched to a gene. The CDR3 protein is CASSLVAGGGYEQYF. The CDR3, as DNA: TGTGCCAGCAGCTTAGTAGCAGGGGGTGGCTACGAGCAGTACTTC.

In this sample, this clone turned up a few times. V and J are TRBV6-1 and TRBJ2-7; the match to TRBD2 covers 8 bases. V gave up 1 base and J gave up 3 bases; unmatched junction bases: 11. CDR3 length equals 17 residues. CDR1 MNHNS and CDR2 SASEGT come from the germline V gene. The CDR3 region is CASSEDFGGGILYEQYF. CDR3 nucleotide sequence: TGTGCCAGCAGTGAAGACTTCGGGGGGGGAATCCTCTACGAGCAGTACTTC.

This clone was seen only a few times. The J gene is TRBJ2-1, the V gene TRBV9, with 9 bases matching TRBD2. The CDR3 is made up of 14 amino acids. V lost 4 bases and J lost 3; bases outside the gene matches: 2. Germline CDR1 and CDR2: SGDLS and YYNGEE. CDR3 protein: CASSPSGNYNEQFF. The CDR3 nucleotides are TGTGCCAGCAGCCCTAGCGGGAACTACAATGAGCAGTTCTTC.

CDR3 DNA: TGCAGCGTTGGGCTGAACACCGGGGAGCTGTTTTTT. The encoded protein is CSVGLNTGELFF. The V gene is TRBV29-1, the J gene TRBJ2-2; D gene uncertain. V lost 4 bases, J lost 1 base, and 4 bases lay in between. CDR3 length: 12 residues. In germline, CDR1 is SQVTM, CDR2 ANQGSEA.

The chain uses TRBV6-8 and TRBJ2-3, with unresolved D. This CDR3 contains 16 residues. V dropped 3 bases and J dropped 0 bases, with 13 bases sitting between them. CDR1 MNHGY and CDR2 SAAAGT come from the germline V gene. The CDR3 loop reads CASSYTWQLSTDTQYF. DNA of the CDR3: TGTGCCAGCAGTTATACGTGGCAGCTTAGCACAGATACGCAGTATTTT.

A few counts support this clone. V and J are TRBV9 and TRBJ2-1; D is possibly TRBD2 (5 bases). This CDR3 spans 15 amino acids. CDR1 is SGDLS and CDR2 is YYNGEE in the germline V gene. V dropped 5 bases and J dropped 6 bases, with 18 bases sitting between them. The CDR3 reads CASSDAEATINEQFF. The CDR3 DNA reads TGTGCCAGCAGTGATGCGGAGGCTACGATCAATGAGCAGTTCTTC.

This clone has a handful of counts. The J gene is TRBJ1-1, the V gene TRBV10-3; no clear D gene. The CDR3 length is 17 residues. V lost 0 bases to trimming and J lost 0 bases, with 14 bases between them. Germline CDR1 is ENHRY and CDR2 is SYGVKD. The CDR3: CAISESQAKEMNTEAFF. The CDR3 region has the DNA TGTGCCATCAGTGAGTCTCAGGCTAAGGAGATGAACACTGAAGCTTTCTTT.

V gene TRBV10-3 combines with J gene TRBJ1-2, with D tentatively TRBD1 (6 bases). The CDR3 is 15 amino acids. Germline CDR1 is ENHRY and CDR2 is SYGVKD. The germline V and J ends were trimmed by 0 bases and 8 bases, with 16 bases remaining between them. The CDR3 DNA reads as TGTGCCATCAGTGAGTCGAGAGGGACACCCGTCGGCTACACCTTC. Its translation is CAISESRGTPVGYTF.

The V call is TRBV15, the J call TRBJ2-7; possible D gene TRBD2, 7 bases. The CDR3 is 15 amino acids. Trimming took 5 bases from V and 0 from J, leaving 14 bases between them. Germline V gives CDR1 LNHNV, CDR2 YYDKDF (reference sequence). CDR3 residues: CATSSEGGTSYEQYF. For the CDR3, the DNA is TGTGCCACCAGCTCGGAGGGGGGGACCTCCTACGAGCAGTACTTC.

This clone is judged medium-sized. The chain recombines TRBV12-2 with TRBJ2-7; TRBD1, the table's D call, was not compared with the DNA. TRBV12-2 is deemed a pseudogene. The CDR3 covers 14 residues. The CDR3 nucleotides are TGTGCCACCGCCGTAGGGACAGGTGTCTACGAGCAGTACTTC. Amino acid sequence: CATAVGTGVYEQYF.

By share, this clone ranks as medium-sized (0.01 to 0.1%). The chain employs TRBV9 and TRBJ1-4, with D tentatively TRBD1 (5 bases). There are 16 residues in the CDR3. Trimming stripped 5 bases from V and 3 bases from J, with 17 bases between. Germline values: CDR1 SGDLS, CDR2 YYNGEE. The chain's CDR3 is CASSDGGTEANEKLFF. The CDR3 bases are TGTGCCAGCAGTGACGGAGGGACGGAAGCTAATGAAAAACTGTTTTTT.

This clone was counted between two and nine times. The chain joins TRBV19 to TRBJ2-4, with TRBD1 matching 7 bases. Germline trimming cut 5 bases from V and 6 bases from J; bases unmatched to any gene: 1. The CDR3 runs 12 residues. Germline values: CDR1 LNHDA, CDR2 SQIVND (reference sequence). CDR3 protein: CASSRDRNIQYF. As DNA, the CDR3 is TGTGCCAGTAGTCGGGACAGAAACATTCAGTACTTC.

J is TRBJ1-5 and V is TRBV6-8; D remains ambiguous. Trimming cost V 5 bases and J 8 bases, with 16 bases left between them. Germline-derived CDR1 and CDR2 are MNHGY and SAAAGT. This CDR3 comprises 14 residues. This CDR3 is CASSTSGDTEPQHF. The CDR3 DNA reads TGTGCCAGCAGTACATCGGGTGATACGGAGCCCCAGCATTTT.

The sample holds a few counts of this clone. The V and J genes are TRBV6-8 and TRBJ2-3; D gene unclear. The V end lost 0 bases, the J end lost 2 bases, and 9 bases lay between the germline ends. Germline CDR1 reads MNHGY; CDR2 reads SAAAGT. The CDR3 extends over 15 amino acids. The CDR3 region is CASSYSRAPTDTQYF. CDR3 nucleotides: TGTGCCAGCAGTTACTCTCGTGCACCCACAGATACGCAGTATTTT.

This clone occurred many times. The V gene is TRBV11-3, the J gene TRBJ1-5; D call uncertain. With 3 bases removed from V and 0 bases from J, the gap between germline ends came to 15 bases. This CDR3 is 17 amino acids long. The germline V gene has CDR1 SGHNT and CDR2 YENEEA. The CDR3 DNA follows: TGTGCCAGCAGCTTGCTCCCCCAGTTGAGTAGCAATCAGCCCCAGCATTTT. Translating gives CASSLLPQLSSNQPQHF.